This T cell receptor beta chain was profiled in a study of T-cell reconstitution after alpha-beta-depleted transplantation in children. This CDR3 is built from 16 residues. Losses at the gene ends were 5 bases for V and 3 bases for J; bases not matched to a gene: 6. CDR1 and CDR2 from the germline V gene are MNHEY and SVGEGT. This clonotype appeared a few times. A TCRbeta library incorporating unique molecular identifiers was prepared. TCRdb called the PCR reads again in MiXCR, with one record for every CDR3 protein. The sample has about 250,000 distinct CDR3 sequences, about 24% seen once. This receptor was obtained from a female patient aged 2-9 years who had a stem cell transplant for congenital amegakaryocytic thrombocytopenia, so the T cells may come from the graft donor. The chain has TRBV6-2 or TRBV6-3 and TRBJ2-2, with 10 bases that match TRBD2. The sequencing here drew on PBMCs, mostly from graft donor cells, taken 360 days after TCRalphabeta/CD19-depleted stem cell transplant. CDR3 DNA sequence: TGTGCCAGCAGTAGAACTAGCGGGAAATACACCGGGGAGCTGTTTTTT. It specifies CASSRTSGKYTGELFF.